This T cell receptor (beta chain) was found in a study of cytomegalovirus exposure and HLA in healthy donors. Germline assignment: CDR1 MNHEY and CDR2 SVGAGI. Trimming left V 5 bases short and J 9 bases short, with 20 bases between. This CDR3 has 15 amino acids. This clone was seen at least ten times. In the PCR, 60 Vbeta and 13 Jbeta primers were used. Assay used: immunoSEQ multiplex PCR; TCRdb lists only in-frame clones, some missing. The table has around 150,000 clones, approximately 73% seen once; the top ten hold approximately 1.5%. This chain connects TRBV6-5 to TRBJ2-1; D may be TRBD2 (6 bases). The source of this sequence is a man in his fifties in good health and CMV-seronegative. Sequenced material: PBMCs. CDR3 DNA sequence: TGTGCCAGCAGTAACCCGGGACTCTCGAGGCCTGAGCAGTTCTTC. It is translated as CASSNPGLSRPEQFF.